A selection of T cell receptor beta chains follows, all from one sample in a study of OX40 agonist ivuxolimab in advanced cancers. The data were produced by immunoSEQ multiplex PCR, yet TCRdb's version contains in-frame clones alone and is incomplete. The sample lists around 74,000 clones, just under 90% occurring once. The input for sequencing was CD4+ or CD8+ T cells sorted from blood, taken in a trial of the OX40 agonist ivuxolimab. The receptors come from an adult with an advanced solid tumor such as melanoma, head and neck, liver or kidney cancer. Both conserved end residues are trimmed from each CDR3. Each record gives: J gene, D gene, V gene, CDR3 protein. D genes are given only for firm matches.

TRBJ1-1 TRBD1 TRBV5-8 ASSSQGKNTEAF
TRBJ1-2 NA TRBV5-5 ASSPPGVIVT
TRBJ2-7 NA TRBV6-5 ASSPGGINYYEQY
TRBJ1-5 NA TRBV4-1 ASSQQAFNSNQPQH
TRBJ1-1 NA TRBV30 AWSLFGNRVGTEAF
TRBJ1-1 NA TRBV6-1 ASSEAGGDTEAF
TRBJ2-7 TRBD2 TRBV7-6 ASSPSGGAYEQY
TRBJ2-3 NA TRBV30 AWRPIYTQY
TRBJ2-5 NA TRBV5-1 ARTGSVETQY
TRBJ1-5 TRBD1 TRBV19 ASRTGVHQPQH
TRBJ1-2 NA TRBV18 ASSPRPDGYT
TRBJ2-1 NA TRBV4-2 ASSQGEGGYNEQF
TRBJ1-1 NA TRBV5-1 ASSLVQPNTEAF
TRBJ1-1 NA TRBV5-4 ASSPEWGRNEAF
TRBJ2-1 NA TRBV4-1 ASSQGALRGISSYNEQF
TRBJ1-1 NA TRBV6-5 ASLRSRQNTEAF
TRBJ2-5 NA TRBV6-1 ASTWGIEETQY
TRBJ1-1 NA TRBV18 ASSPQTGVNTEAF
TRBJ2-7 NA TRBV7-8 ASSLVQGGSYEQY
TRBJ1-5 NA TRBV7-2 ASSQGTGIEPQH
TRBJ2-1 NA TRBV27 ASRDLPYNEQF
TRBJ1-2 NA TRBV5-1 ASSLIRYYGYT
TRBJ2-1 NA TRBV30 AWSVARGNEQF
TRBJ2-5 NA TRBV7-2 ASSLKETQY
TRBJ2-5 TRBD1 TRBV5-1 ASSSTQGPQETQY
TRBJ2-5 NA TRBV5-1 ASSLITGDQETQY
TRBJ2-7 NA TRBV7-9 ASSHKGDSYEQY
TRBJ2-3 NA TRBV6-5 ASAREGNTDTQY
TRBJ1-1 NA TRBV27 ASSFNGPLNTEAF
TRBJ1-6 TRBD1 TRBV10-3 ASTGQGNSPLH
TRBJ1-4 NA TRBV5-1 ASSLAGGGSGEKLF
TRBJ1-5 NA TRBV6-6 ASISRASNQPQH
TRBJ2-5 NA TRBV18 ASSPPPSRGRETQY
TRBJ2-3 NA TRBV30 AWGVTDTQY
TRBJ1-1 TRBD1 TRBV18 ASSPPGQRSGTEAF